The 28 T cell receptor beta chains below all came from one sample that was sequenced in a study of tissue T cells after allogeneic stem cell transplantation. Time point of the sample: mouse harvest day 7 after allogeneic transplant. Mouse grafts combined 10^7 T-cell-depleted bone marrow cells with 10^6 splenic CD5+ T cells. Measured with immunoSEQ multiplex PCR; TCRdb has only the in-frame clones, and not every one. The sample includes 8,000 or so clones, 40% to 55% of them seen just once. Input material: skin. These receptors all stem from a female BALB/c mouse given C57BL/6 T cells with graft-versus-host disease after an allogeneic hematopoietic cell transplant.

Remarks on this clone: Germline and genes here are mouse. Sequencing ends 1 residue short of the CDR3 end; the germline J gene provides the rest. Other DNA variants within this sample encode the same CDR3. The rearrangement uses TRBV4 and TRBJ1-2; D is unclear. V lost 4 bases, J lost 0 bases, and 6 bases lay in between. The CDR3 extends over 13 amino acids. Germline V lookup: CDR1 LGHDT, CDR2 YNNKQL (reference sequence). The part of the CDR3 DNA that was read is TGTGCCAGCAGCTTTACAGCAAACTCCGACTACACC. This codes for CASSFTANSDYT. The full CDR3 is CASSFTANSDYTF. Drawing the rest from reference TRBV4 and TRBJ1-2, the complete variable domain is ETAVFQTPNYHVTQVGNEVSFNCKQTLGHDTMYWYKQDSKKLLKIMFSYNNKQLIVNETVPRRFSPQSSDKAHLNLRIKSVEPEDSAVYLCASSFTANSDYTFGSGTRLLVI.

Regarding this clone: The listed genes are named as in mouse. The covered CDR3 bases are TGTGCCAGCAGTCTGGTGGGGGCAGGGGAAAGATTATTT. Translated: CASSLVGAGERLF. The complete CDR3 reads CASSLVGAGERLFF. The chain couples TRBV26 to TRBJ1-4; D is perhaps TRBD1 (6 bases). The read ends 1 residue early relative to the CDR3; the germline J gene fills the gap. CDR1 is KGHPV, CDR2 FQNQEV, per germline (reference sequence). This CDR3 comprises 14 residues. With 2 bases removed from V and 8 bases from J, the gap between germline ends came to 12 bases.

Concerning this clone itself: Gene names are the mouse ones. The DNA read from the CDR3 is TGTGCCAGCAGCTTAGGGGCCCAAGACACCCAGTAC. This codes for CASSLGAQDTQY. The whole CDR3 sequence reads CASSLGAQDTQYF. V is TRBV3 and J is TRBJ2-5; unclear D gene. The observed sequence ends 1 residue before the CDR3 terminus, with the missing tail filled in from the germline J gene. Germline CDR1 reads SNHLY; CDR2 reads FYNGKV (reference sequence). V lost 1 base, J lost 2 bases, and 4 bases lay in between. This CDR3 is built from 13 residues.

With respect to this clone: Genes here carry mouse names. Coverage ceases 1 residue before the CDR3 finishes, and the germline J gene fills in the end. V usage is TRBV3 and J usage is TRBJ2-7; D assignment may be TRBD1 or TRBD2 (6 bases each). The V gene's germline CDR1 is SNHLY and CDR2 FYNGKV (reference sequence). V gave up 1 base and J gave up 6 bases, with 7 bases separating them. This CDR3 has 12 amino acids. The CDR3 bases that were read are TGTGCCAGCAGCTTAGGGGGGCGTGAACAGTAC. Its translation: CASSLGGREQY. The whole CDR3 is CASSLGGREQYF. Based on the CDR3 plus reference TRBV3 and TRBJ2-7, the full variable domain is GPKVLQIPSHQIIDMGQMVTLNCDPVSNHLYFYWYKQILGQQMEFLVNFYNGKVMEKSKLFKDQFSVERPDGSYFTLKIQPTALEDSAVYFCASSLGGREQYFGPGTRLTVL.

A note on this clone: Gene names and germline match the mouse. The missing CDR3 end, 1 residue past where the read stops, is filled in from the germline J gene. The genes are TRBV26 and TRBJ1-1; 10 positions match TRBD1. Germline trimming cut 6 bases from V and 5 bases from J; bases unmatched to any gene: 3. Germline assignment: CDR1 KGHPV and CDR2 FQNQEV (reference sequence). This CDR3 has 13 amino acids. CDR3 bases read: TGTGCCAGCAGCCGGGACAGGGGAACAGAAGTCTTC. It is translated as CASSRDRGTEVF. The CDR3, in full, reads CASSRDRGTEVFF.

In this sample, this clone is medium-sized. Gene names are the mouse ones. Read sequence stops 1 residue before the CDR3 end, and the germline J gene provides the missing end. The J gene is TRBJ1-5, the V gene TRBV29, with D uncertain. V lost 6 bases to trimming and J lost 7 bases, with 7 bases between them. There are 11 residues in the CDR3. Germline CDR1 reads MSHET; CDR2 reads SYDVDS. CDR3 region: CASSPQQAPLF. Incomplete CDR3 DNA: TGTGCTAGCAGCCCACAACAGGCTCCGCTT.

This clone was found a few times. Mouse germline and gene names are used. The read stops 1 residue short of the end of the CDR3; the missing end is completed from the germline J gene. The chain is built from TRBV20 and TRBJ1-3, with D perhaps TRBD1 (5 bases). CDR3 length equals 15 residues. The germline CDR1 and CDR2 sequences are GFQATS and STVNSAI. Trimming took 0 bases from V and 0 from J, leaving 9 bases between them. The CDR3 bases that were read are TGTGGTGCTAGGGATTGGGGGTCTTCTGGAAATACGCTCTAT. Its protein product is CGARDWGSSGNTLY. The full CDR3 protein is CGARDWGSSGNTLYF.

Regarding this clone: Gene and germline names: mouse. The CDR3 end lies 1 residue beyond the end of the read and is filled in from the germline J gene. V gene TRBV3 combines with J gene TRBJ1-5; D call uncertain. The germline CDR1 and CDR2 sequences are SNHLY and FYNGKV (reference sequence). V was shortened by 1 base and J by 4 bases, with 5 bases between the two germline ends. The CDR3 spans 13 residues. The CDR3 here is CASSLGQNQAPLF. The CDR3 DNA, read in part, is TGTGCCAGCAGCTTAGGACAAAACCAGGCTCCGCTT.

As to this clone: Mouse gene names and germline throughout. The read falls 1 residue short of the CDR3 end, and the missing part is taken from the germline J gene. This sequence joins TRBV13-1 and TRBJ2-3; D gene unclear. The CDR3 totals 13 residues. CDR1 is NSHNY, CDR2 SYGAGN, per germline. V shed 3 bases and J shed 5 bases, with 10 bases lying between them. The CDR3 spells CASSGGAEETLYF. Incomplete CDR3 DNA: TGTGCCAGCAGTGGCGGAGCGGAAGAAACGCTGTAT.

By share, this clone counts as medium-sized. Gene names are mouse gene names. The observed sequence ends 1 residue before the CDR3 terminus, with the missing tail filled in from the germline J gene. This rearrangement joins TRBV3 to TRBJ2-7; 11 positions match TRBD1. The CDR3 runs to 14 residues. V lost 4 bases to trimming and J lost 6 bases; unmatched junction nucleotides: 5. Germline CDR1 reads SNHLY; CDR2 reads FYNGKV (reference sequence). Partial CDR3 DNA: TGTGCCAGCAGCTCGGACAGGGGGCGATTTGAACAGTAC. This translates into CASSSDRGRFEQY. The complete CDR3 reads CASSSDRGRFEQYF.

To note about this clone: Here the gene names and germline are mouse. The read ends 1 residue before the CDR3 terminus; that terminus is restored from the germline J gene. The rearrangement joins TRBV3 to TRBJ2-7; the D gene is possibly TRBD2 (6 bases). Germline-derived CDR1 and CDR2 are SNHLY and FYNGKV (reference sequence). Trimming left V 2 bases short and J 0 bases short, with 11 bases between. The CDR3 covers 15 residues. The covered CDR3 bases are TGTGCCAGCAGCTTAAGGCTGGGGAGCTCCTATGAACAGTAC. It yields the protein CASSLRLGSSYEQY. The CDR3 in its entirety is CASSLRLGSSYEQYF.

With regard to this clone: Gene names and germline match the mouse. The read terminates 1 residue ahead of where the CDR3 ends, so the germline J gene completes it. V usage is TRBV23 and J usage is TRBJ2-7; the D segment call TRBD2 is taken from the table without a DNA check. Germline CDR1 is KGHTA and CDR2 is FQNQQP. The CDR3 covers 13 residues. The CDR3 region is CSSSQSGGYEQYF. The sequenced CDR3 bases are TGCTCCAGCAGTCAATCTGGGGGTTATGAACAGTAC.

Comment on this clone: The gene symbols are mouse symbols. Sequencing ends 1 residue short of the CDR3 end; the germline J gene provides the rest. The genes are TRBV26 and TRBJ2-2; D perhaps matches TRBD1 (7 bases). CDR1 KGHPV and CDR2 FQNQEV come from the germline V gene (reference sequence). V lost 1 base and J 5 bases, leaving 14 bases between the germline ends. CDR3 length equals 16 residues. The CDR3 protein is CASSLWRGQETGQLYF. Incomplete CDR3 DNA: TGTGCCAGCAGTCTGTGGAGGGGGCAGGAGACCGGGCAGCTCTAC.

In its sample, this clone is medium-sized. The genes and germline here are from mouse. The covered CDR3 bases are TGTGCCAGCAGTATTGGGGGGGCCTATGAACAGTAC. It translates to CASSIGGAYEQY. The full CDR3 reads CASSIGGAYEQYF. The rearrangement joins TRBV19 to TRBJ2-7; 8 bases map to TRBD2. Coverage ceases 1 residue before the CDR3 finishes, and the germline J gene fills in the end. The CDR3 runs to 13 residues. Germline trimming cut 2 bases from V and 2 bases from J; bases unmatched to any gene: 0. CDR1 and CDR2 (germline): FNHDT, SITEND (reference sequence).

A word on this clone: Genes and germline come from the mouse. The DNA read from the CDR3 is TGTGCAAGCAGCTTAGCCACAGGGGGCCAAAACACCTTGTAC. This gives the protein CASSLATGGQNTLY. The full CDR3 is CASSLATGGQNTLYF. The rearrangement uses TRBV16 and TRBJ2-4; TRBD1 matches at 9 bases. The read terminates 1 residue ahead of where the CDR3 ends, so the germline J gene completes it. The CDR3 spans 15 residues. Germline CDR1 reads SGHSA; CDR2 reads FRNQAP. V trimming: 1 base; J trimming: 3 bases; junction bases outside the gene matches: 2.

Concerning this clone: Germline and genes: mouse. The read ends 1 residue before the CDR3 terminus; that terminus is restored from the germline J gene. The V gene is TRBV12-2, the J gene TRBJ1-2; D is unresolved. Between the trimmed V and J ends, which lost 1 base and 0 bases, there was a span of 2 bases. CDR3 length equals 12 residues. Germline CDR1 and CDR2: SGHLS and HYDKME. The part of the CDR3 DNA that was read is TGTGCCAGCTCTCTTCCAAACTCCGACTACACC. This encodes CASSLPNSDYT. In full, the CDR3 reads CASSLPNSDYTF.

This clone was seen only a few times. Gene and germline names: mouse. The missing CDR3 end, 1 residue past where the read stops, is filled in from the germline J gene. V and J are TRBV19 and TRBJ2-2; tentative D call: TRBD1 (5 bases). Trimming shortened V by 6 bases and J by 0 bases, and 18 bases separated the two germline ends. The CDR3 loop spans 17 amino acids. Germline loops: CDR1 FNHDT, CDR2 SITEND (reference sequence). The part of the CDR3 DNA that was read is TGTGCCAGCACCCTCGGCCAGGGCCTTGCAAACACCGGGCAGCTCTAC. This codes for CASTLGQGLANTGQLY. The CDR3 reads in full as CASTLGQGLANTGQLYF.

With respect to this clone: Gene names denote mouse genes. The read falls 1 residue short of the CDR3 end, and the missing part is taken from the germline J gene. The rearrangement links TRBV3 to TRBJ1-2, with D unclear. V shed 2 bases and J shed 0 bases, with 7 bases lying between them. The germline V gene encodes CDR1 SNHLY and CDR2 FYNGKV (reference sequence). This CDR3 has 14 residues. CDR3 amino acids: CASSLRGSNSDYTF. The part of the CDR3 DNA that was read is TGTGCCAGCAGCTTACGAGGGTCAAACTCCGACTACACC.

Concerning this clone: Genes and germline come from the mouse. The CDR3 end falls 1 residue outside the read, so it is completed with the germline J gene. This chain links TRBV13-1 with TRBJ2-7; 7 bases line up with TRBD2. The CDR3 sequence is 14 residues long. The V gene end was trimmed by 2 bases and the J gene end by 0 bases; junction bases not matched to a gene: 2. Germline assignment: CDR1 NSHNY and CDR2 SYGAGN. The CDR3 loop reads CASSEWGVSYEQYF. CDR3 DNA (partial): TGTGCCAGCAGTGAGTGGGGGGTCTCCTATGAACAGTAC.

Turning to this clone: Mouse germline and gene names are used. The CDR3 end lies 1 residue beyond the end of the read and is filled in from the germline J gene. This chain connects TRBV1 to TRBJ2-4; D not resolved. Germline values: CDR1 NSQYPW, CDR2 LRSPGD (reference sequence). The germline V and J ends were trimmed by 3 bases and 7 bases, with 8 bases remaining between them. This CDR3 region has 12 residues. The CDR3 bases that were read are TGCACCTGCAGTGCGCGGGCGGACACCTTGTAC. Residues: CTCSARADTLY. The full CDR3 reads CTCSARADTLYF.

On this clone itself: Here the gene names and germline are mouse. The read finishes 1 residue shy of the CDR3 end, and the germline J gene is used to complete it. The chain joins TRBV2 to TRBJ2-3, with 8 bases identical to TRBD2. This CDR3 spans 16 amino acids. Germline V gene data show CDR1 as LGHNA and CDR2 as YSYQKL. The ends lost 0 bases at V and 0 bases at J; junction bases unmatched: 2. The covered CDR3 bases are TGTGCCAGCAGCCAAGACTGGGGGGCGAGTGCAGAAACGCTGTAT. Protein: CASSQDWGASAETLY. The whole CDR3 reads CASSQDWGASAETLYF.

For this clone: Gene labels here are mouse ones. The read gets to within 1 residue of the CDR3 end, and the germline J gene fills in the rest. The genes are TRBV5 and TRBJ2-4; the match to TRBD2 covers 8 bases. This CDR3 contains 16 residues. Germline trimming cut 4 bases from V and 2 bases from J; bases unmatched to any gene: 8. In germline, CDR1 is LGHNA, CDR2 YNLKQL (reference sequence). Partial CDR3 DNA: TGTGCCAGCAGCCCCGAGGGGGGGGCGAATCAAAACACCTTGTAC. As protein: CASSPEGGANQNTLY. The entire CDR3 sequence reads CASSPEGGANQNTLYF.

Concerning this clone: Gene names and germline refer to mouse. The read terminates 1 residue before the CDR3 end, so the remaining end is supplied by the germline J gene. The chain has TRBV2 and TRBJ2-1; D remains ambiguous. CDR1 is LGHNA and CDR2 is YSYQKL in the germline V gene. This CDR3 has 14 residues. V shed 3 bases and J shed 0 bases, with 6 bases lying between them. CDR3 sequence reads: CASSHNYNYAEQFF. The CDR3 bases that were read are TGTGCCAGCAGCCATAATTATAACTATGCTGAGCAGTTC.

A note on this clone: An end of the junction differs from the germline gene, which may be a read error. Mouse gene names and germline throughout. The sequence runs out 1 residue before the end of the CDR3; the remainder is reconstructed from the germline J gene. This chain uses TRBV19 with TRBJ1-2, with D unclear. The CDR3 runs to 13 residues. Per germline, CDR1 FNHDT and CDR2 SITEND (reference sequence). The CDR3 sequence: CAGSIVGNSDYTF. Incomplete CDR3 DNA: TGTGCCGGCAGTATAGTGGGAAACTCCGACTACACC.

Points on this clone: Genes and germline are mouse. The read falls 1 residue short of the CDR3 end, and the missing part is taken from the germline J gene. The chain couples TRBV15 to TRBJ1-3, with D hard to call. V lost 0 bases, J lost 2 bases, and 5 bases lay in between. Germline values: CDR1 SGHND, CDR2 FRSKSL. The CDR3 is 14 residues long. The part of the CDR3 DNA that was read is TGTGCCAGCAGTTTAGCGGGAACTGGAAATACGCTCTAT. This sequence encodes CASSLAGTGNTLY. The full CDR3 sequence reads CASSLAGTGNTLYF. Together with reference TRBV15 and TRBJ1-3, the CDR3 gives the full variable domain: DAGVTQTPRHEVAEKGQTIILKCEPVSGHNDLFWYRQTKIQGLELLSYFRSKSLMEDGGAFKDRFKAEMLNSSFSTLKIQPTEPKDSAVYLCASSLAGTGNTLYFGEGSRLIVV.

Comment on this clone: Germline and genes here are mouse. The read falls 1 residue short of the CDR3 end, and the missing part is taken from the germline J gene. The J gene is TRBJ2-1, the V gene TRBV13-1, with D perhaps matching TRBD2 (6 bases). The CDR3 spans 16 residues. V lost 0 bases, J lost 0 bases, and 10 bases lay in between. Germline V gene lookup returns CDR1 NSHNY and CDR2 SYGAGN. CDR3 sequence: CASSDARGVNYAEQFF. CDR3 DNA, as far as it was read: TGTGCCAGCAGTGATGCCCGGGGGGTTAACTATGCTGAGCAGTTC.

Regarding this clone: The gene symbols are mouse symbols. The DNA ends 1 residue before the CDR3 does, and the rest of the CDR3 is filled in from the germline J gene. V usage is TRBV12-1 and J usage is TRBJ2-1; TRBD2 aligns across 11 bases. CDR1 SGHSN and CDR2 HYEKVE come from the germline V gene. V was pared by 0 bases and J by 0 bases, with 6 bases of the junction left unmatched. CDR3 length: 18 residues. The sequenced CDR3 bases are TGTGCCAGCTCTCTCTTGACTGGGGGGGGGTATAACTATGCTGAGCAGTTC. Its translation: CASSLLTGGGYNYAEQF. The full CDR3 protein reads CASSLLTGGGYNYAEQFF.

In regard to this clone: The listed genes are named as in mouse. Sequencing ends 1 residue short of the CDR3 end; the germline J gene provides the rest. This sequence joins TRBV14 and TRBJ2-1; no reliable D call. Germline V lookup: CDR1 SGHDT, CDR2 FRDEAV. Trimming stripped 2 bases from V and 0 bases from J, with 6 bases between. The CDR3 length is 14 residues. The chain's CDR3 is CASSFYGNYAEQFF. The sequenced CDR3 bases are TGTGCCAGCAGTTTTTACGGTAACTATGCTGAGCAGTTC.